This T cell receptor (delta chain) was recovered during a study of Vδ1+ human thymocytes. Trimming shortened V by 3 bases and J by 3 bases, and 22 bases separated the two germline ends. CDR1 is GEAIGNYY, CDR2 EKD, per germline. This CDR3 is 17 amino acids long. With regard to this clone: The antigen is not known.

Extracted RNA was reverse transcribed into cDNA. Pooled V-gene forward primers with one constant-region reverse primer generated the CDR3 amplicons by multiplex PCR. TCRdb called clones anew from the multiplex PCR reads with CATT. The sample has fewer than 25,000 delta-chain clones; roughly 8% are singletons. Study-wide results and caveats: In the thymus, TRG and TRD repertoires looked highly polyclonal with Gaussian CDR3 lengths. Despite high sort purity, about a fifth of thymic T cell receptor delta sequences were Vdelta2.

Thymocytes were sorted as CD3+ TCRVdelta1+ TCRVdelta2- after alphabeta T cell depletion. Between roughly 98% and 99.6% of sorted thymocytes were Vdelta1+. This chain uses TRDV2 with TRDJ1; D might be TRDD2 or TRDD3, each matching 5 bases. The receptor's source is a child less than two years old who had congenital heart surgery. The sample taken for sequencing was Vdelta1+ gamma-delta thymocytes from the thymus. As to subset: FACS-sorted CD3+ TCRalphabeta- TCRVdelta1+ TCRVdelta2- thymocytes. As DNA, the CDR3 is TGTGCCTGTGACCCGCCTTCTCCAGTACAATACGCCGATAAACTCATCTTT. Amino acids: CACDPPSPVQYADKLIF.